Below, 10 T cell receptor beta chains from the same sample are listed, as sequenced in a study of T cells in Graves' hyperthyroidism and ophthalmopathy. The TCR beta CDR3 regions underwent amplification using RNA transcripts as the source. The TCR CDR3 was amplified in a first-round RT-PCR using the HTBI primer set. TCRdb called the multiplex PCR reads again in MiXCR, with one record for every CDR3 protein. Found here are fewer than 800,000 distinct CDR3 sequences, about 16% of them singletons; the top ten hold about 8.4%. Sequenced: blood. Every receptor here comes from a man in his late teens or twenties with Graves' hyperthyroidism.

The chain has TRBV24-1 and TRBJ2-3, with 9 bases aligning to TRBD1. Germline assignment: CDR1 KGHDR and CDR2 SFDVKD. This CDR3 contains 16 residues. Germline trimming cut 4 bases from V and 3 bases from J; bases unmatched to any gene: 7. The CDR3 DNA sequence: TGTGCCACCAGTGACCTCGGACAGGGGAGGACAGATACGCAGTATTTT. Protein: CATSDLGQGRTDTQYF.

The chain recombines TRBV20-1 with TRBJ1-1; 9 nucleotides line up with TRBD1. Germline loops: CDR1 DFQATT, CDR2 SNEGSKA (reference sequence). CDR3 length: 12 amino acids. After removal of 6 bases from V and 8 bases from J, the junction contained 7 bases not matched to a gene. The CDR3 region is CSAAQGAEEAFF. The CDR3 region has the DNA TGCAGTGCCGCACAGGGGGCAGAAGAAGCTTTCTTT.

This clonotype showed up many times. The gene calls are TRBV5-5 and TRBJ2-7, with D possibly TRBD1 on 5 matching bases. CDR3 length equals 13 residues. The germline V and J ends were trimmed by 7 bases and 3 bases, with 14 bases remaining between them. Germline V gives CDR1 SGHKS, CDR2 YYEKEE (reference sequence). Here the CDR3 reads CASFRQKHYEQYF. The CDR3 DNA reads as TGTGCCAGCTTTCGACAGAAGCACTACGAGCAGTACTTC.

In its sample, this clonotype was seen many times. This chain joins TRBV28 and TRBJ2-2; TRBD1 aligns across 7 bases. Germline values: CDR1 MDHEN, CDR2 SYDVKM. The length of the CDR3 is 16 residues. V trimming: 1 base; J trimming: 4 bases; junction bases outside the gene matches: 6. Written as DNA, the CDR3 is TGTGCCAGCAGTTTATACAGGGGAAGGGGCACCGGGGAGCTGTTTTTT. Its translation is CASSLYRGRGTGELFF. The full variable domain, in which reference TRBV28 and TRBJ2-2 provide the parts outside the CDR3, is DVKVTQSSRYLVKRTGEKVFLECVQDMDHENMFWYRQDPGLGLRLIYFSYDVKMKEKGDIPEGYSVSREKKERFSLILESASTNQTSMYLCASSLYRGRGTGELFFGEGSRLTVL.

At least ten counts were recorded for this clonotype. V and J are TRBV6-1 and TRBJ2-7, with a tentative D call TRBD2 (6 bases). V was cut by 6 bases and J by 3 bases, with 12 bases left in between. Germline V CDR1 and CDR2: MNHNS, SASEGT. This CDR3 spans 13 amino acids. CDR3 loop: CASSPSAYYEQYF. CDR3 DNA sequence: TGTGCCAGCAGCCCTAGCGCCTACTACGAGCAGTACTTC.

The chain carries TRBV20-1 and TRBJ2-5; perhaps D is TRBD1 or TRBD2 (6 bases each). Trimming left V 6 bases short and J 4 bases short, with 18 bases between. The CDR3 has 14 amino acids. Germline CDR1 is DFQATT and CDR2 is SNEGSKA (reference sequence). The chain's CDR3 is CSAPRGLIGETQYF. Written as DNA, the CDR3 is TGCAGTGCCCCCCGGGGGCTTATTGGAGAGACCCAGTACTTC.

This clonotype appeared many times. Here the CDR3 reads CSARRAEAALFF. The CDR3 coding sequence is TGCAGTGCTAGAAGGGCGGAGGCAGCGCTTTTCTTT. The chain joins TRBV20-1 to TRBJ1-1; the D is unclear. Germline V lookup: CDR1 DFQATT, CDR2 SNEGSKA (reference sequence). V lost 2 bases and J lost 13, with 17 bases in between. This CDR3 is 12 amino acids long.

A few counts support this clonotype. The chain links TRBV13 to TRBJ2-7, with 13 bases fitting TRBD2. Trimming at V came to 4 bases and at J to 2 bases, leaving 5 bases not matched to a gene. Germline V gene sequence: CDR1 PRHDT, CDR2 FYEKMQ (reference sequence). CDR3 length equals 16 residues. Written as DNA, the CDR3 is TGTGCCAGCAGCTACGGGACTAGCGGGACTGCCTACGAGCAGTACTTC. It encodes CASSYGTSGTAYEQYF.

This rearrangement joins TRBV15 to TRBJ1-5; a weak D match, TRBD1 (6 bases). With 1 base removed from V and 6 bases from J, the gap between germline ends came to 19 bases. The CDR3 length is 17 residues. Germline V gene data show CDR1 as LNHNV and CDR2 as YYDKDF (reference sequence). CDR3 coding DNA: TGTGCCACCAGCAGAGGGGGGGACATTTTTGGTAGTCAGCCCCAGCATTTT. Residues: CATSRGGDIFGSQPQHF.

This clonotype was observed a handful of times. The chain has TRBV14 and TRBJ2-1, with TRBD1 as a possible D gene (5 bases). The germline gives CDR1 SGHDN, CDR2 FVKESK. The CDR3 runs to 13 residues. Trimming stripped 1 base from V and 9 bases from J, with 10 bases between. CDR3 residues: CASSQGWGAEQFF. In DNA, the CDR3 is TGTGCCAGCAGCCAAGGGTGGGGCGCTGAGCAGTTCTTC.